This TCR beta chain was sequenced for a study of blood T cell repertoires in COVID-19. The overall study: PBMCs, B-cell-depleted T cells, or T cells were the source of the cDNA or gDNA that made up the material.

The V and J ends lost 4 bases and 8 bases, in that order; junction bases with no gene match: 8. This CDR3 has 16 residues. CDR1 and CDR2 from the germline V gene are MDHEN and SYDVKM. Original analysis: Using reference gene primer amplification, nucleated cell counts were estimated. The assay was immunoSEQ multiplex PCR, and TCRdb's table has in-frame clones only and misses some. V and J calls and clone size come straight from that table; D and trimming were deduced from the DNA. The sample shows over 85,000 clones, approximately 82% of them seen only once. The sequencing sample was made of peripheral blood. The clonotype originates from a man aged 60 to 69 with acute or convalescent COVID-19. The chain employs TRBV28 and TRBJ2-1; TRBD2 matches at 13 bases. The CDR3: CASSSLTSGGFDEQFF. The CDR3 nucleotides read TGTGCCAGCAGTTCCCTGACTAGCGGGGGGTTCGATGAGCAGTTCTTC.